This TCR beta chain was found in a study of blood T cell repertoires in COVID-19. At the level of the study: T cells, B-cell-depleted T cells, or PBMCs supplied cDNA or gDNA.

Generated by immunoSEQ multiplex PCR, the TCRdb table keeps only in-frame clones and is missing some. The table has 50,000 to 65,000 clones, 75% to 85% seen once. The CDR3 is 13 residues long. V was shortened by 6 bases and J by 3 bases, with 11 bases between the two germline ends. The germline CDR1 and CDR2 sequences are LNHDA and SQIVND (reference sequence). The TCR comes from a woman aged 55-70 years with acute or convalescent COVID-19. Sequenced input: peripheral blood. This chain connects TRBV19 to TRBJ1-1; perhaps TRBD1 as D (5 bases). The CDR3 loop is CASSGGADTEAFF. The CDR3 nucleotides read TGTGCCAGTAGCGGGGGAGCGGACACTGAAGCTTTCTTT.